A single sample gave rise to the 8 T cell receptor beta chains below, sequenced in a study of cytomegalovirus exposure and HLA in healthy donors. It was with 60 Vbeta and 13 Jbeta primers that the PCR ran. The table came from immunoSEQ multiplex PCR; TCRdb's copy has only in-frame clones and leaves some out. The sample consists of roughly 250,000 clones, roughly 80% of them appearing once. The sequenced sample consisted of PBMCs. The source is a girl aged 2 to 10 in good health and CMV-seronegative.

For the CDR3, the DNA is TGTGCCAGCAGCCCTAGTGGGGGGAGCTCTGGAAACACCATATATTTT. This encodes CASSPSGGSSGNTIYF. The chain uses TRBV7-9 and TRBJ1-3, with a tentative D call TRBD1 (5 bases). Germline V CDR1 and CDR2: SEHNR, FQNEAQ (reference sequence). This CDR3 region has 16 residues. Trimming took 5 bases from V and 0 from J, leaving 14 bases between them.

The chain links TRBV5-6 to TRBJ2-2; TRBD2 is a possible D gene (5 bases). V lost 4 bases, J lost 6 bases, and 19 bases lay in between. The CDR3 has 16 amino acids. The germline gives CDR1 SGHDT, CDR2 YYEEEE. The CDR3 bases are TGTGCCAGCAGCCCGAGGGCGCTAGGGTTCCCCGGGGAGCTGTTTTTT. Its protein is CASSPRALGFPGELFF.

This chain connects TRBV28 to TRBJ2-7; 8 bases fit TRBD1. V was clipped by 10 bases and J by 7 bases; unmatched bases: 15. Germline V CDR1 and CDR2: MDHEN, SYDVKM. The CDR3 has 14 amino acids. The CDR3 reads CATGAGGSRLEQYF. CDR3 DNA sequence: TGTGCCACCGGGGCAGGGGGCTCACGCCTGGAGCAGTACTTC.

This clone came up once. V and J are TRBV28 and TRBJ2-7, with D uncertain. This CDR3 region has 12 residues. The V and J ends lost 7 bases and 2 bases respectively, with 9 bases between them. Germline V gene data show CDR1 as MDHEN and CDR2 as SYDVKM. DNA of the CDR3: TGTGCCAGCATGCGGCAGACCTACGAGCAGTACTTC. Protein product: CASMRQTYEQYF.

V gene TRBV30 combines with J gene TRBJ1-1; TRBD1 aligns across 7 bases. V was pared by 3 bases and J by 6 bases, with 10 bases of the junction left unmatched. Germline CDR1 and CDR2: GTSNPN and SVGIG (reference sequence). CDR3 length: 14 amino acids. DNA for the CDR3: TGTGCCTGGAGAATCACAGGGGATTTCCCTGAAGCTTTCTTT. Its translation is CAWRITGDFPEAFF.

This chain joins TRBV5-1 and TRBJ2-3; 8 bases line up with TRBD2. The length of the CDR3 is 15 residues. V lost 3 bases, J lost 2 bases, and 5 bases stayed unmatched. Germline V gene lookup returns CDR1 SGHRS and CDR2 YFSETQ. The CDR3 sequence: CASSWSGGNTDTQYF. The CDR3 bases are TGCGCCAGCAGCTGGAGCGGGGGAAACACAGATACGCAGTATTTT. Full variable domain (rest looked up from reference TRBV5-1 and TRBJ2-3): KAGVTQTPRYLIKTRGQQVTLSCSPISGHRSVSWYQQTPGQGLQFLFEYFSETQRNKGNFPGRFSGRQFSNSRSEMNVSTLELGDSALYLCASSWSGGNTDTQYFGPGTRLTVL.

The chain employs TRBV5-5 and TRBJ1-2; perhaps TRBD1 as D (6 bases). V was trimmed by 0 bases and J by 4 bases, leaving 10 bases between them. The CDR3 runs to 14 residues. The germline gives CDR1 SGHKS, CDR2 YYEKEE (reference sequence). The CDR3 loop reads CASSLARGRYGYTF. CDR3 DNA sequence: TGTGCCAGCAGCTTGGCCAGGGGCCGCTATGGCTACACCTTC.

This chain uses TRBV6-1 with TRBJ2-7; D unresolved. The CDR3 is 13 residues long. V dropped 11 bases and J dropped 4 bases, with 18 bases sitting between them. The germline V gene has CDR1 MNHNS and CDR2 SASEGT. The CDR3 here is CAGSHTTAYEQYF. As DNA, the CDR3 is TGTGCCGGCTCCCATACAACAGCTTACGAGCAGTACTTC.